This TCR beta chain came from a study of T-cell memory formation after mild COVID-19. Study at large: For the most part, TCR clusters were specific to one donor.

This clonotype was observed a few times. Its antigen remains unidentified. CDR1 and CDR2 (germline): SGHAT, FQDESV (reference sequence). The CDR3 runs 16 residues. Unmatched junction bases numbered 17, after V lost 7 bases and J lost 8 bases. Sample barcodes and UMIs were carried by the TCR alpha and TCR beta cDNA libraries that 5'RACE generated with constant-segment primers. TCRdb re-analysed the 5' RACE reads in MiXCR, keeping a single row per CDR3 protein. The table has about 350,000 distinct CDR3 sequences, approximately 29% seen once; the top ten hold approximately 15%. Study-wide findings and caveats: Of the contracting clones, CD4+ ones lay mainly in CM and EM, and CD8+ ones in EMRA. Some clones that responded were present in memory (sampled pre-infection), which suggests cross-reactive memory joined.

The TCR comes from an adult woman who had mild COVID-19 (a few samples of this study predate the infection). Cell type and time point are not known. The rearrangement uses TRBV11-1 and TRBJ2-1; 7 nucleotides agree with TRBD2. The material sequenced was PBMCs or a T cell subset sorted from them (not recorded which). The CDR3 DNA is TGTGCCAGCACCGTGAATCGGGGCGGGAGTTTCGATGAGCAGTTCTTC. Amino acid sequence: CASTVNRGGSFDEQFF.